The T cell receptor beta chain under discussion was sequenced for a study of shared clonotypes between healthy human individuals. Broader study findings: Sampling included only blood; tissue repertoires likely differ. Rarefaction demonstrated incomplete sorted-subset sequencing despite large depth. Clonotypes that were shared across a few donors made up approximately 5.1% of naive CD4 clonotypes.

Donors were healthy HIV-negative adults without recent acute infections or vaccinations. A remark on this clone: What it binds is not known.

Clones were read by immunoSEQ multiplex PCR, and TCRdb kept only the in-frame ones, dropping some. This table has 2 million to 2.5 million clones, 90% to 95% appearing once. This CDR3 has 12 amino acids. Trimming cost V 6 bases and J 3 bases, with 9 bases left between them. Per germline, CDR1 SGHTA and CDR2 FQGNSA. Input material: naive CD4+ T cells from PBMCs. Noted subset: CD45RA+ positively selected. The receptor comes from a man aged 18 to 30 in good health. Some clones in this sample may be carry-over from other donors' samples. The chain employs TRBV7-2 and TRBJ2-7; tentative D call: TRBD1 (6 bases). In DNA, the CDR3 is TGTGCCAGCAGGCGAGGGGGCTACGAGCAGTACTTC. Its protein is CASRRGGYEQYF.